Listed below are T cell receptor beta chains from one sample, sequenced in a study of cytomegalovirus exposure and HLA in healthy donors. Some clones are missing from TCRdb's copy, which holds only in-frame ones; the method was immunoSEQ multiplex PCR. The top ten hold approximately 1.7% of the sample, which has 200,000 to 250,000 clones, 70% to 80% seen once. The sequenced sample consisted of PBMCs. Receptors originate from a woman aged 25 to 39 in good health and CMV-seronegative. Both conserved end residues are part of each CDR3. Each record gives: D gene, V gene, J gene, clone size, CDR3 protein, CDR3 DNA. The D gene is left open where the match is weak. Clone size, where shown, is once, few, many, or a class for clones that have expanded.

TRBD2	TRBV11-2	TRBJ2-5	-	CASSYIVAGEETQYF	TGTGCCAGCAGTTATATCGTAGCGGGAGAAGAGACCCAGTACTTC
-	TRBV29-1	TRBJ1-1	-	CSVAVGDTEAFF	TGCAGCGTCGCCGTCGGGGACACTGAAGCTTTCTTT
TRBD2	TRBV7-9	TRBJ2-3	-	CASSPGTSERADTQYF	TGTGCCAGCAGCCCCGGGACTAGCGAGAGGGCAGATACGCAGTATTTT
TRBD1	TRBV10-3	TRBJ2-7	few	CAISEKDRGHYEQYF	TGTGCCATCAGTGAGAAGGACAGGGGACACTACGAGCAGTACTTC
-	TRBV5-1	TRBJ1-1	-	CASGLGGPNTEAFF	TGCGCCAGCGGGCTAGGGGGACCGAACACTGAAGCTTTCTTT
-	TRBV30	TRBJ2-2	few	CAWSVREDGELFF	TGTGCCTGGAGTGTACGCGAAGACGGGGAGCTGTTTTTT
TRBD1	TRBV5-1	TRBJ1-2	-	CASSLTGQGYGYTF	TGCGCCAGCAGCTTAACGGGACAGGGGTATGGCTACACCTTC
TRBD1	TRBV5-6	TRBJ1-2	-	CASSLRKTGPPYGYTF	TGTGCCAGCAGCTTGAGAAAGACAGGGCCCCCTTATGGCTACACCTTC
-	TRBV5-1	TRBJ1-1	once	CASSLGGGGNTEAFF	TGCGCCAGCAGCTTGGGGGGGGGCGGTAACACTGAAGCTTTCTTT
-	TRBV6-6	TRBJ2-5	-	CASTNQETQYF	TGTGCCAGCACCAACCAAGAGACCCAGTACTTC
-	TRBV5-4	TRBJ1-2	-	CASSPEGGGRSGYTF	TGTGCCAGCAGCCCAGAGGGCGGGGGCCGGAGTGGCTACACCTTC
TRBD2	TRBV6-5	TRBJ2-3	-	CASSYGSGGRTDTQYF	TGTGCCAGCAGTTACGGGAGCGGGGGGCGCACAGATACGCAGTATTTT
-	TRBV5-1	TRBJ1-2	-	CASSFGERGYGYTF	TGCGCCAGCAGCTTTGGGGAAAGGGGGTATGGCTACACCTTC
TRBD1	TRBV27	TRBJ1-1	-	CASRGQLNTEAFF	TGTGCCAGCAGGGGACAGTTGAACACTGAAGCTTTCTTT
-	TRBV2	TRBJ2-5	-	CASGNRRGRETQYF	TGTGCCAGCGGAAACCGCAGGGGAAGAGAGACCCAGTACTTC
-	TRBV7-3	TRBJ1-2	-	CASSITGPPNYGYTF	TGTGCCAGCAGCATTACAGGGCCCCCTAACTATGGCTACACCTTC
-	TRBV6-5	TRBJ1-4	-	CASNPTGINEKLFF	TGTGCCAGCAACCCGACAGGAATTAATGAAAAACTGTTTTTT
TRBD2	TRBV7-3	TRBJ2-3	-	CASSPGTSVTQYF	TGTGCCAGCAGCCCCGGGACTAGCGTTACGCAGTATTTT
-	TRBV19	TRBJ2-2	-	CASSILGGLFNTGELFF	TGTGCCAGTAGTATATTAGGCGGTCTTTTCAACACCGGGGAGCTGTTTTTT
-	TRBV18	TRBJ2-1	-	CASSPEAEPTYNEQFF	TGTGCCAGCTCACCAGAGGCGGAGCCGACCTACAATGAGCAGTTCTTC
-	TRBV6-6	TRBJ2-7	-	CASSSTGQTYEQYF	TGTGCCAGCAGTTCCACAGGACAGACCTACGAGCAGTACTTC
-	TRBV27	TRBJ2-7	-	CASSLSSVGLAPLYEQYF	TGTGCCAGCAGTTTATCGAGTGTCGGGCTAGCACCGCTCTACGAGCAGTACTTC
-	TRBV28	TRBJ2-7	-	CASSGSFYEQYF	TGTGCCAGCTCAGGATCCTTCTACGAGCAGTACTTC
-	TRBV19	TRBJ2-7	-	CASSIGHGSYEQYF	TGTGCCAGTAGTATAGGACACGGCTCCTACGAGCAGTACTTC
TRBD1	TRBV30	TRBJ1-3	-	CAWIPRKAGGPGNTIYF	TGTGCCTGGATTCCCCGTAAAGCAGGGGGCCCTGGAAACACCATATATTTT
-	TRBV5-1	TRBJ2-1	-	CASSLHPLYNEQFF	TGCGCCAGCAGCTTGCACCCCCTATACAATGAGCAGTTCTTC
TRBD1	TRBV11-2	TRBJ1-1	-	CASSLQGTGDTEAFF	TGTGCCAGCAGCTTACAGGGGACAGGGGACACTGAAGCTTTCTTT
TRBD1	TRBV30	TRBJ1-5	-	CAWTDRVDQPQHF	TGTGCCTGGACGGACAGGGTGGATCAGCCCCAGCATTTT
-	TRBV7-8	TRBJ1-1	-	CASTLGFLNTEAFF	TGTGCCAGCACCCTAGGCTTCCTGAACACTGAAGCTTTCTTT
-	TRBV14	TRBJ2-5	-	CASSQGLQETQYF	TGTGCCAGCAGCCAAGGGCTCCAAGAGACCCAGTACTTC
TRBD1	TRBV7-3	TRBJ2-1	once	CASSSDRADYNEQFF	TGTGCCAGCAGCTCGGACAGGGCTGACTACAATGAGCAGTTCTTC
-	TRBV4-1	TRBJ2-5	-	CASSQPWGPQETQYF	TGCGCCAGCAGCCAACCCTGGGGCCCCCAAGAGACCCAGTACTTC
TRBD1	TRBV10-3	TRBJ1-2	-	CAISPGTGNYGYTF	TGTGCCATCAGCCCAGGGACAGGCAACTATGGCTACACCTTC
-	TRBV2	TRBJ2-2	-	CASSGGSAPGELFF	TGTGCCAGCAGTGGGGGCTCAGCACCCGGGGAGCTGTTTTTT
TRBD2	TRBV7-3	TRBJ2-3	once	CASSSPRGGSGADTQYF	TGTGCCAGCAGCTCACCTCGGGGGGGCTCTGGCGCAGATACGCAGTATTTT